The 14 T cell receptor beta chains below were found in one sample sequenced in a study of regulatory T cells in long-lasting Graves disease. Time point here: persistent/refractory GD, antithyroid drugs over 5 years with positive TRAb. PBMC-extracted RNA yielded the TCR library. In building TCR beta libraries, iRepertoire HTBI primers were used together with Arm-PCR of CDR3 regions. TCRdb redid the calling of the multiplex PCR reads with MiXCR, one entry per CDR3 protein. Among around 450,000 distinct CDR3 sequences listed, 20% to 25% were seen once. The sample consisted of peripheral blood mononuclear cells (PBMCs), taken when the disease was refractory, from a patient treated with antithyroid drugs. These receptors all come from a female donor with Graves disease.

This sequence joins TRBV27 and TRBJ2-2; D remains unclear. The CDR3 is 14 residues long. V was cut by 4 bases and J by 1 base, with 7 bases left in between. Germline values: CDR1 MNHEY, CDR2 SMNVEV (reference sequence). The CDR3 loop reads CASSWSGNTGELFF. In DNA, the CDR3 is TGTGCCAGCAGTTGGAGTGGGAACACCGGGGAGCTGTTTTTT.

Turning to this clonotype: A far larger clone differs by one base, so this is likely a read error. This rearrangement joins TRBV7-6 to TRBJ2-7; possible D gene TRBD2, 7 bases. Germline lookup yields CDR1 SGHVS and CDR2 FNYEAQ. The CDR3 is 13 amino acids. CDR3 coding DNA: TGTGCCAGCAGCTTAGACAGGGACTACGGGCAGTACTTC. Translating gives CASSLDRDYGQYF. Full variable domain (outside the CDR3, taken from reference TRBV7-6 and TRBJ2-7): GAGVSQSPRYKVTKRGQDVALRCDPISGHVSLYWYRQALGQGPEFLTYFNYEAQQDKSGLPNDRFSAERPEGSISTLTIQRTEQRDSAMYRCASSLDRDYGQYFGPGTRLTVT.

This clonotype was counted only a few times. This rearrangement joins TRBV30 to TRBJ1-2, with no clear D. CDR1 and CDR2 from the germline V gene are GTSNPN and SVGIG (reference sequence). Trimming removed 1 base at V and 8 bases at J, with 17 bases between. The CDR3 loop spans 14 amino acids. The CDR3, as DNA: TGTGCCTGGAGTGCATGGGCCGGCCTTCCGGGCTACACCTTC. It is translated as CAWSAWAGLPGYTF.

This clonotype showed up just once. V is TRBV2 and J is TRBJ2-1; 10 bases fit TRBD1. Germline-derived CDR1 and CDR2 are SNHLY and FYNNEI. V shed 5 bases and J 7 bases; nucleotides not matched to a gene: 8. CDR3 length equals 15 residues. CDR3 in amino acids: CASSSGTGVVNEQFF. CDR3 in DNA: TGTGCCAGCAGTTCCGGGACAGGGGTAGTGAATGAGCAGTTCTTC.

This chain joins TRBV4-1 and TRBJ2-5; maybe TRBD2 (5 bases). The CDR3 length is 13 residues. The V end was cut by 0 bases, the J end by 10 bases, with 12 bases between. Germline V CDR1 and CDR2: MGHRA, YSYEKL. The CDR3: CASSQDLEEDQYF. DNA of the CDR3: TGCGCCAGCAGCCAAGATCTGGAGGAAGACCAGTACTTC.

This clonotype was counted only a few times. V and J are TRBV12-3 or TRBV12-4 and TRBJ1-1; D unresolved. The CDR3 sequence is 11 residues long. Trimming removed 6 bases at V and 9 bases at J, with 11 bases between. Here the CDR3 DNA reads TGTGCCAGCAGCTATCCCTCCCAAGCTTTCTTT. Encoded protein: CASSYPSQAFF.

J is TRBJ1-5 and V is TRBV7-2, with D possibly matching TRBD1 (5 bases). This CDR3 region has 12 residues. The germline V gene has CDR1 SGHTA and CDR2 FQGNSA. V lost 7 bases and J 4 bases, leaving 8 bases between the germline ends. CDR3 region: CASTWGNQPQHF. The DNA of the CDR3 is TGTGCCAGCACCTGGGGGAATCAGCCCCAGCATTTT.

This clonotype was seen ten or more times. The V call is TRBV28, the J call TRBJ1-6, with D unresolved. V was shortened by 2 bases and J by 8 bases, with 22 bases between the two germline ends. Germline V gene data show CDR1 as MDHEN and CDR2 as SYDVKM. This CDR3 contains 18 residues. CDR3: CASSLGIVAGIKDSPLHF. The CDR3 nucleotides read TGTGCCAGCAGTTTAGGGATCGTCGCAGGAATTAAGGATTCACCCCTCCACTTT. The whole variable domain, filled in from reference TRBV28 and TRBJ1-6, reads DVKVTQSSRYLVKRTGEKVFLECVQDMDHENMFWYRQDPGLGLRLIYFSYDVKMKEKGDIPEGYSVSREKKERFSLILESASTNQTSMYLCASSLGIVAGIKDSPLHFGNGTRLTVT.

This clonotype turned up a few times. One end of the junction is discordant with germline, which a read error may explain. The chain is built from TRBV7-7 and TRBJ1-2; no clear D. Germline lookup yields CDR1 SSHAT and CDR2 FNYEAQ (reference sequence). This CDR3 spans 15 amino acids. The CDR3 DNA is TGTGCTAGCAGCTTAAATTTGTATGGCAGCTATGGCTACACCTTC. Its translation: CASSLNLYGSYGYTF.

The rearrangement joins TRBV29-1 to TRBJ2-7; tentatively, D is TRBD2 (5 bases). CDR3 length: 17 amino acids. The ends were cut back, 2 bases at V and 4 bases at J, with 24 bases in the middle. Germline CDR1 and CDR2: SQVTM and ANQGSEA. CDR3 nucleotide sequence: TGCAGCGTTGAAAATCTAACCCCGGGCCGAGGGTTATACGAGCAGTACTTC. It translates to CSVENLTPGRGLYEQYF.

The V and J genes are TRBV4-2 and TRBJ1-1, with TRBD1 matching over 9 bases. V was pared by 0 bases and J by 5 bases, with 7 bases of the junction left unmatched. There are 16 residues in the CDR3. CDR1 LGHNA and CDR2 YNFKEQ come from the germline V gene. The CDR3 is CASSQENRGPYTEAFF. The DNA of the CDR3 is TGTGCCAGCAGCCAAGAGAACAGGGGGCCGTATACTGAAGCTTTCTTT.

Concerning this clonotype itself: It may be a read error: a sequence one base away is much more abundant. The rearrangement uses TRBV27 and TRBJ2-5; D is perhaps TRBD1 (5 bases). The CDR3 consists of 16 residues. The V gene lost 5 bases and the J gene lost 1 base, with 17 bases spanning the gap. The germline gives CDR1 MNHEY, CDR2 SMNVEV (reference sequence). The CDR3 is CASSGSVRQSQETQYF. CDR3 coding DNA: TGTGCCAGCAGTGGTTCCGTTCGACAGTCCCAAGAGACCCAGTACTTC.

The V and J genes are TRBV10-2 and TRBJ1-5, with 10 bases identical to TRBD1. Germline trimming cut 2 bases from V and 5 bases from J; bases unmatched to any gene: 9. From germline, CDR1 is WSHSY and CDR2 SAAADI. The CDR3 contains 17 residues. In DNA form, the CDR3 reads TGCGCCAGCAGTGAGCATGGGGACAGGGGATTGTATCAGCCCCAGCATTTT. Its translation: CASSEHGDRGLYQPQHF.

There are many counts of this clonotype. The J gene is TRBJ2-7, the V gene TRBV12-3 or TRBV12-4; 7 bases map to TRBD1. CDR3 length: 16 amino acids. Unmatched junction bases numbered 10, after V lost 1 base and J lost 4 bases. CDR3 sequence reads: CASSLGPSGQPYEQYF. The CDR3 DNA is TGTGCCAGCAGTTTAGGTCCATCGGGACAGCCATACGAGCAGTACTTC.